This record concerns one T cell receptor (beta chain) sequence. 60 Vbeta and 13 Jbeta primers were used in PCR. Here immunoSEQ multiplex PCR was the method, and the copy in TCRdb shows in-frame clones only, minus some. The sample carries more than 85,000 clones, about 62% recorded once. This sample was included in a study of cytomegalovirus exposure and HLA in healthy donors. Deletions cut 5 bases from V and 1 base from J, with 18 bases between. The CDR3 contains 17 residues. From germline, CDR1 is MNHEY and CDR2 SMNVEV (reference sequence). The chain is built from TRBV27 and TRBJ1-5, with D possibly being TRBD1 (5 bases). The TCR comes from a human donor in good health. The sequencing sample was made of PBMCs. CDR3 DNA: TGTGCCAGCAGTGATTTCGCAGGGATTCGAAGCAATCAGCCCCAGCATTTT. Translated: CASSDFAGIRSNQPQHF.